The 2 T cell receptor beta chains in this list originate from one sample, sequenced in a study of regulatory T cells in long-lasting Graves disease. The time point is: newly diagnosed GD, antithyroid drugs for less than 3 months. Making the TCR library involved RNA that had been extracted from PBMCs. Library construction for TCR beta used iRepertoire HTBI primers and Arm-PCR of CDR3 regions. Each CDR3 protein gets one entry after TCRdb re-called the multiplex PCR reads with MiXCR. The sample carries more than 450,000 distinct CDR3 sequences, 15% to 20% recorded once. In addition, the sample was reused for a study of T cells in Graves' hyperthyroidism and ophthalmopathy.

Specimen: peripheral blood mononuclear cells (PBMCs), collected at new diagnosis, from a patient treated with antithyroid drugs. All receptors come from a man aged 35 to 55 with Graves disease.

This clonotype was counted only a few times. The chain links TRBV6-1 to TRBJ1-1; TRBD1 agrees at 10 bases. With V trimmed by 5 bases and J by 6 bases, 6 bases remained unmatched. This CDR3 is built from 14 residues. Germline V CDR1 and CDR2: MNHNS, SASEGT. The CDR3 nucleotides read TGTGCCAGCAGTCTGACAGGGGGCGCGTCTGAAGCTTTCTTT. Protein sequence: CASSLTGGASEAFF.

This clonotype came up a few times. The chain combines TRBV19 with TRBJ2-6; 7 bases agree with TRBD1. Germline CDR1 reads LNHDA; CDR2 reads SQIVND (reference sequence). The CDR3 has 18 amino acids. The V segment lost 7 bases and the J segment 2 bases; nucleotides outside the gene matches: 14. In nucleotides, the CDR3 is TGTGCCAGTAATCATCCTAGACAGGGTTCTACTGGGGCCAACGTCCTGACTTTC. Translating gives CASNHPRQGSTGANVLTF.